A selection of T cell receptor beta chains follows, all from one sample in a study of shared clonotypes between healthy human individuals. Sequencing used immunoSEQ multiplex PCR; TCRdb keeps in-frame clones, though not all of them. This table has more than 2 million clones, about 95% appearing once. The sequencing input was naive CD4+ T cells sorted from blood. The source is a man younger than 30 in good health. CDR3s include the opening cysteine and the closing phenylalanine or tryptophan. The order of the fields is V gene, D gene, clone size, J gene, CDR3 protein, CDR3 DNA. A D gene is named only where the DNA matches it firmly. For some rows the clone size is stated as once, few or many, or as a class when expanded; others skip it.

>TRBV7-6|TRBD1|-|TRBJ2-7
CASSLGHRDRGGEQYF
TGTGCCAGCAGCTTAGGCCACCGGGACAGGGGGGGAGAGCAGTACTTC
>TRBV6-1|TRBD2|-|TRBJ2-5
CASSGTSGRHQETQYF
TGTGCCAGCAGTGGGACTAGCGGGAGACACCAAGAGACCCAGTACTTC
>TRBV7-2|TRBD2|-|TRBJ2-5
CASSFLAGGSETQYF
TGTGCCAGCAGCTTCTTAGCGGGAGGATCAGAGACCCAGTACTTC
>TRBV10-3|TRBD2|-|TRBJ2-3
CATQAGGDTQYF
TGTGCCACTCAAGCGGGAGGGGATACGCAGTATTTT
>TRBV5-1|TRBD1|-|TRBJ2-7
CASSFLSGTVHEQYF
TGCGCCAGCAGCTTTTTATCCGGGACAGTCCACGAGCAGTACTTC
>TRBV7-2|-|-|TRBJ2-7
CASTDRRGTSYEQYF
TGTGCCAGCACCGACCGCCGGGGGACTTCCTACGAGCAGTACTTC
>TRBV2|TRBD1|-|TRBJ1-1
CASSGRDRGPEAFF
TGTGCCAGCAGTGGAAGGGACAGGGGACCTGAAGCTTTCTTT
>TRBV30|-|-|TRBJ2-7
CAWAAIVPGEQYF
TGTGCCTGGGCCGCTATAGTTCCGGGCGAGCAGTACTTC
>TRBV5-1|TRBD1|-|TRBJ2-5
CASSKQGSTETQYF
TGCGCCAGCAGCAAACAGGGGTCTACAGAGACCCAGTACTTC
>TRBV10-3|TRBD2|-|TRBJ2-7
CAISVREGRDEQYF
TGTGCCATCAGTGTGAGGGAGGGCCGAGACGAGCAGTACTTC
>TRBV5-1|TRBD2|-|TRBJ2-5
CASSLNERGVPQYF
TGCGCCAGCAGCTTGAACGAGCGGGGGGTACCACAGTACTTC
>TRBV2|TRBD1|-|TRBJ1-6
CASSDTVSRGQKNNSPLHF
TGTGCCAGCAGTGACACGGTTTCCAGGGGGCAAAAAAATAATTCACCCCTCCACTTT
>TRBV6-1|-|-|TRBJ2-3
CASSERDSDTQYF
TGTGCCAGCAGTGAGCGTGATTCGGATACGCAGTATTTT
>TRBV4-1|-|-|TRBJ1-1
CASSQVAGLSPEAFF
TGCGCCAGCAGCCAAGTCGCAGGTCTTAGCCCTGAAGCTTTCTTT
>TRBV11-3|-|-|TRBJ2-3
CASSGEGTDTQYF
TGTGCCAGCAGCGGAGAGGGGACAGATACGCAGTATTTT
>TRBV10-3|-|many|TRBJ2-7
CAISGLGPSYEQYF
TGTGCCATCAGTGGGCTGGGACCTTCCTACGAGCAGTACTTC
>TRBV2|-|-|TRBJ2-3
CASSVLDTQYF
TGTGCCAGCAGTGTTTTGGATACGCAGTATTTT
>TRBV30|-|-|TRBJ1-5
CAWSVAGGQPQHF
TGTGCCTGGAGTGTCGCAGGAGGTCAGCCCCAGCATTTT
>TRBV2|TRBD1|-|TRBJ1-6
CASSADINRGNSPLHF
TGTGCCAGCAGTGCGGACATTAACAGGGGCAATTCACCCCTCCACTTT
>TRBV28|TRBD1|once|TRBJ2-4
CASSIGTGRRTEYYF
TGTGCCAGCAGTATCGGGACAGGGAGAAGGACCGAGTATTACTTC
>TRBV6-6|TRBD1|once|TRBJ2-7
CASSSDRVSSYEQYF
TGTGCCAGCAGCTCGGACAGGGTGTCCTCCTACGAGCAGTACTTC
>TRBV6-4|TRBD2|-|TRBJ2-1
CASSEYPSGSIIEQFF
TGTGCCAGCAGTGAATATCCTAGCGGGAGTATCATTGAGCAGTTCTTC
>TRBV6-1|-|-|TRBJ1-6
CASSEREGSNSPLHF
TGTGCCAGCAGTGAAAGGGAGGGCTCCAATTCACCCCTCCACTTT
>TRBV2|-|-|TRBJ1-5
CASSTDGQPGQPQHF
TGTGCCAGCAGCACGGATGGACAGCCGGGTCAGCCCCAGCATTTT